The 32 T cell receptor beta chains listed next were all sequenced from one sample in a study of blood T cells in healthy people across ages. A second PCR, run for 7 to 11 cycles, used a sample-barcoded 5' primer plus a J-beta primer mix. TCRdb reanalysed the 5' RACE reads using MiXCR and keeps one entry per CDR3 protein. The table has roughly 1,500,000 distinct CDR3 sequences, 42% seen once. Specimen: blood. Every receptor here comes from a woman between 18 and 29 years old in good health.

J is TRBJ1-2 and V is TRBV4-1, with TRBD1 as a possible D gene (6 bases). The CDR3 length is 14 residues. V lost 4 bases and J lost 8, with 17 bases in between. Looked up from germline, CDR1 is MGHRA and CDR2 is YSYEKL. The CDR3 bases are TGCGCCAGCAGCCGTTCCGTATCCGACAGGGGCTACACCTTC. Translating gives CASSRSVSDRGYTF.

The gene calls are TRBV4-1 and TRBJ2-7; 9 bases agree with TRBD1. V was pared by 1 base and J by 3 bases, with 10 bases of the junction left unmatched. In germline, CDR1 is MGHRA, CDR2 YSYEKL. The CDR3 loop spans 17 amino acids. CDR3 coding DNA: TGCGCCAGCAGCCAAGTGCCACAGGGGGCCGGGATCTACGAGCAGTACTTC. Translation: CASSQVPQGAGIYEQYF.

This chain uses TRBV7-8 with TRBJ2-5; possible D gene TRBD2, 6 bases. V was trimmed by 4 bases and J by 8 bases, leaving 11 bases between them. Germline V gene sequence: CDR1 SGHVS, CDR2 FQNEAQ. The CDR3 spans 12 residues. CDR3 sequence (DNA): TGTGCCAGCAGCTCCGTGGGAGGTACCCAGTACTTC. It specifies CASSSVGGTQYF.

This clonotype was observed a few times. The V call is TRBV29-1, the J call TRBJ2-2; unclear D gene. The germline V and J ends were trimmed by 7 bases and 0 bases, with 9 bases remaining between them. CDR1 SQVTM and CDR2 ANQGSEA come from the germline V gene. The CDR3 contains 13 residues. In DNA, the CDR3 is TGCAGCGCTTGGACCGCGAACACCGGGGAGCTGTTTTTT. This encodes CSAWTANTGELFF.

CDR3 nucleotide sequence: TGTGCCAGCAGCCAAGGTGGTAGCGGCTACGAGCAGTACTTC. It specifies CASSQGGSGYEQYF. The chain links TRBV3-1 to TRBJ2-7; D might be TRBD2 (6 bases). The length of the CDR3 is 14 residues. V was pared by 1 base and J by 3 bases, with 10 bases between. Germline CDR1 reads LGHDT; CDR2 reads YNNKEL (reference sequence).

The chain recombines TRBV4-1 with TRBJ2-7; the D gene could be TRBD1 or TRBD2 (5 bases each). With 4 bases removed from V and 5 bases from J, the gap between germline ends came to 15 bases. The germline V gene has CDR1 MGHRA and CDR2 YSYEKL. The CDR3 is 14 amino acids. The CDR3 DNA is TGCGCCAGCAGCCCAGGCCTAGGGGACGACGAGCAGTACTTC. Translated, it gives CASSPGLGDDEQYF.

The J gene is TRBJ2-1, the V gene TRBV18; tentatively, D is TRBD1 or TRBD2 (5 bases each). The V and J ends lost 3 bases and 8 bases respectively, with 14 bases between them. The CDR3 extends over 14 amino acids. Germline V gene sequence: CDR1 KGHSH, CDR2 LQKENI. The CDR3 region is CASSPLRGAYEQFF. The CDR3 region has the DNA TGTGCCAGCTCACCCTTGAGGGGCGCTTATGAGCAGTTCTTC.

The rearrangement uses TRBV6-5 and TRBJ2-7; D gene ambiguous. This CDR3 has 15 residues. Trimming cost V 0 bases and J 2 bases, with 11 bases left between them. Germline V gives CDR1 MNHEY, CDR2 SVGAGI. CDR3 bases: TGTGCCAGCAGTTACTCGCCCAGAGCTACCTACGAGCAGTACTTC. This sequence encodes CASSYSPRATYEQYF.

This clonotype has just a few counts. The gene calls are TRBV20-1 and TRBJ2-7, with a tentative D call TRBD2 (6 bases). This CDR3 contains 13 residues. Germline CDR1 reads DFQATT; CDR2 reads SNEGSKA (reference sequence). V was trimmed by 3 bases and J by 6 bases, leaving 15 bases between them. The CDR3 nucleotides read TGCAGTGCTAGGGACTACCGGGGCGGCGAGCAGTACTTC. Protein: CSARDYRGGEQYF.

This rearrangement joins TRBV29-1 to TRBJ1-3; unclear D gene. The CDR3 covers 14 residues. Looked up from germline, CDR1 is SQVTM and CDR2 is ANQGSEA. V lost 1 base to trimming and J lost 0 bases, with 7 bases between them. The DNA for the CDR3 is TGCAGCGTTGAAGCAAGGAGCTCTGGAAACACCATATATTTT. Translated: CSVEARSSGNTIYF. Based on the CDR3 plus reference TRBV29-1 and TRBJ1-3, the full variable domain is SAVISQKPSRDICQRGTSLTIQCQVDSQVTMMFWYRQQPGQSLTLIATANQGSEATYESGFVIDKFPISRPNLTFSTLTVSNMSPEDSSIYLCSVEARSSGNTIYFGEGSWLTVV.

Notes on this clonotype: Compared with germline, one end of the junction differs, possibly owing to a read error. The genes are TRBV4-1 and TRBJ1-2, with D perhaps TRBD1 (6 bases). The length of the CDR3 is 15 residues. CDR1 and CDR2 from the germline V gene are MGHRA and YSYEKL. CDR3 sequence reads: CAGSQGDAGVKGYTF. CDR3 in DNA: TGCGCCGGCAGCCAAGGGGACGCAGGGGTAAAAGGCTACACCTTC.

The rearrangement joins TRBV7-8 to TRBJ2-3, with TRBD1 identical over 8 bases. There are 17 residues in the CDR3. Germline CDR1 SGHVS, CDR2 FQNEAQ. Trimming took 5 bases from V and 4 from J; bases not matched to a gene: 14. The CDR3 reads CASSMSYMQGAADTQYF. CDR3 nucleotide sequence: TGTGCCAGCAGCATGAGTTATATGCAGGGGGCAGCAGATACGCAGTATTTT.

This chain uses TRBV15 with TRBJ1-1; no reliable D call. The CDR3 spans 12 residues. Looked up from germline, CDR1 is LNHNV and CDR2 is YYDKDF (reference sequence). Trimming took off 3 bases at V and 5 bases at J, with 7 bases between the two ends. CDR3 DNA: TGTGCCACCAGCAGGGCCCTGACTGAAGCTTTCTTT. Amino acids: CATSRALTEAFF.

V is TRBV2 and J is TRBJ1-5; D is ambiguous. The CDR3 runs 17 residues. Germline assignment: CDR1 SNHLY and CDR2 FYNNEI. V was trimmed by 5 bases and J by 0 bases, leaving 17 bases between them. This chain's CDR3 is CASSLRALQYSNQPQHF. DNA for the CDR3: TGTGCCAGCAGTCTCCGAGCTCTTCAATATAGCAATCAGCCCCAGCATTTT.

The V and J genes are TRBV9 and TRBJ1-1; D gene ambiguous. Trimming left V 0 bases short and J 1 base short, with 16 bases between. There are 17 residues in the CDR3. The germline V gene encodes CDR1 SGDLS and CDR2 YYNGEE. The CDR3 spells CASSVASDQSPNTEAFF. The CDR3 DNA is TGTGCCAGCAGCGTAGCCTCCGATCAGTCTCCGAACACTGAAGCTTTCTTT.

The chain has TRBV6-1 and TRBJ2-7; 7 bases match TRBD1. The CDR3 contains 14 residues. Germline V gives CDR1 MNHNS, CDR2 SASEGT. Trimming removed 8 bases from V and 3 bases from J; junction bases left unmatched: 10. The CDR3 DNA follows: TGTGCCAGCTCCATCGGACAGGCTTTCTACGAGCAGTACTTC. Translation: CASSIGQAFYEQYF.

The chain uses TRBV7-3 and TRBJ2-5; TRBD2 matches 7 bases. The J segment lost 1 base and the V segment lost 2 bases, leaving 10 bases of the junction unmatched. The germline gives CDR1 SGHTA, CDR2 FQGTGA. The CDR3 contains 17 residues. Written as DNA, the CDR3 is TGTGCCAGCAGCTTACGGGGGGTGGTTAGCGGCCAAGAGACCCAGTACTTC. Protein product: CASSLRGVVSGQETQYF. Complete variable domain (other parts from reference TRBV7-3 and TRBJ2-5): GAGVSQTPSNKVTEKGKYVELRCDPISGHTALYWYRQSLGQGPEFLIYFQGTGAADDSGLPNDRFFAVRPEGSVSTLKIQRTERGDSAVYLCASSLRGVVSGQETQYFGPGTRLLVL.

The table lists this clonotype with a few counts. The chain joins TRBV29-1 to TRBJ1-1; D is unclear. Germline V gives CDR1 SQVTM, CDR2 ANQGSEA. Trimming removed 4 bases at V and 3 bases at J, with 12 bases between. This CDR3 has 13 residues. The CDR3 sequence: CSVGSSLDTEAFF. CDR3 in DNA: TGCAGCGTTGGAAGCAGTTTGGACACTGAAGCTTTCTTT.

The sample holds a few counts of this clonotype. This chain joins TRBV28 and TRBJ1-1; D is undetermined. The CDR3 length is 12 residues. The V gene's germline CDR1 is MDHEN and CDR2 SYDVKM. Trimming pared 2 bases from V and 4 bases from J, leaving 5 bases between. The CDR3 protein is CASSLRSTEAFF. The CDR3 DNA reads TGTGCCAGCAGTTTAAGAAGCACTGAAGCTTTCTTT.

The chain links TRBV20-1 to TRBJ2-1, with 9 bases identical to TRBD1. The germline V gene encodes CDR1 DFQATT and CDR2 SNEGSKA (reference sequence). This CDR3 contains 15 residues. Trimming took 3 bases from V and 3 from J; bases not matched to a gene: 6. The CDR3 sequence is CSASITGGRYNEQFF. CDR3 coding DNA: TGCAGTGCTAGCATAACAGGGGGCCGCTACAATGAGCAGTTCTTC.

The chain employs TRBV3-1 and TRBJ2-4; possible D gene TRBD2, 5 bases. Germline V lookup: CDR1 LGHDT, CDR2 YNNKEL (reference sequence). Trimming removed 1 base from V and 9 bases from J, with 13 bases in between. This CDR3 has 14 residues. Written as DNA, the CDR3 is TGTGCCAGCAGCCAAGGCCTAGCCGGCGGCATTCAGTACTTC. This codes for CASSQGLAGGIQYF.

This clonotype was recorded many times. A much more abundant neighbour one base away suggests this may be a read error. J is TRBJ2-1 and V is TRBV6-2 or TRBV6-3; 9 nucleotides agree with TRBD2. The CDR3 is 14 amino acids. The germline V gene encodes CDR1 MNHEY and CDR2 SVGEGT. With 5 bases clipped from V and 7 bases from J, the junction kept 6 bases outside the gene matches. CDR3 loop: CASSAAGGTNEQFF. The CDR3 bases are TGTGCCAGCAGTGCAGCGGGAGGTACGAATGAGCAGTTCTTC.

This sequence joins TRBV28 and TRBJ2-1; 7 bases align to TRBD1. The CDR3 extends over 15 amino acids. With V trimmed by 6 bases and J by 4 bases, 9 bases remained unmatched. Germline V gives CDR1 MDHEN, CDR2 SYDVKM. The CDR3 DNA follows: TGTGCCAGCAGCTTGTCGAGGGGACAGTACAATGAGCAGTTCTTC. It translates to CASSLSRGQYNEQFF.

J is TRBJ2-5 and V is TRBV28; D might be TRBD1 or TRBD2, each matching 5 bases. The J call may be mistaken, given a closer DNA end match to TRBJ2-7. CDR3 length: 14 amino acids. The germline CDR1 and CDR2 sequences are MDHEN and SYDVKM. The CDR3 spells CASSFLADSYEQYF. CDR3 coding DNA: TGTGCCAGCAGTTTCCTAGCAGACAGTTACGAGCAGTACTTC.

The rearrangement links TRBV6-6 to TRBJ2-1; D perhaps matches TRBD2 (6 bases). The CDR3 length is 15 residues. Trimming shortened V by 6 bases and J by 2 bases, and 14 bases separated the two germline ends. Germline V lookup: CDR1 MNHNY, CDR2 SVGAGI (reference sequence). The CDR3 sequence: CASRRERTTYNEQFF. CDR3 bases: TGTGCCAGCAGACGGGAGCGGACTACCTACAATGAGCAGTTCTTC.

This chain joins TRBV3-1 and TRBJ2-1; TRBD2 aligns across 12 bases. J lost 1 base, V lost 4 bases, and 20 bases had no gene match. Germline CDR1 is LGHDT and CDR2 is YNNKEL (reference sequence). The CDR3 is 22 residues long. CDR3 sequence reads: CASSLKGAPTSGRSYSYNEQFF. In DNA, the CDR3 is TGTGCCAGCAGCCTAAAAGGGGCCCCAACTAGCGGGAGGTCCTATTCCTACAATGAGCAGTTCTTC.

Details on this clonotype: Compared with germline, one end of the junction differs, possibly owing to a read error. This chain connects TRBV12-3 or TRBV12-4 to TRBJ2-1, with a weak D call TRBD2 (6 bases). The CDR3 sequence is 14 residues long. The CDR3 nucleotides read TGTACCAGCAGTTTGGCCCCGTCGGGAGATGAGCAGTTCTTC. Protein sequence: CTSSLAPSGDEQFF.

The V gene is TRBV20-1, the J gene TRBJ1-1; D remains unclear. The CDR3 spans 14 residues. The V gene's germline CDR1 is DFQATT and CDR2 SNEGSKA (reference sequence). V lost 0 bases and J 4 bases, leaving 12 bases between the germline ends. CDR3: CSARDGSGSTEAFF. In DNA form, the CDR3 reads TGCAGTGCTAGAGATGGCAGCGGATCCACTGAAGCTTTCTTT.

The gene calls are TRBV7-9 and TRBJ2-3; D is possibly TRBD1 (6 bases). The CDR3 has 14 residues. V was shortened by 5 bases and J by 4 bases, with 13 bases between the two germline ends. Germline CDR1 SEHNR, CDR2 FQNEAQ (reference sequence). The CDR3 DNA is TGTGCCAGCAGCCTCCAGACAGGTCCAGATACGCAGTATTTT. This codes for CASSLQTGPDTQYF.

The V call is TRBV4-2, the J call TRBJ2-1, with 7 bases lining up with TRBD2. The CDR3 length is 15 residues. V trimming: 0 bases; J trimming: 9 bases; junction bases outside the gene matches: 8. Germline lookup yields CDR1 LGHNA and CDR2 YNFKEQ. As DNA, the CDR3 is TGTGCCAGCAGCCAAGATAGAGGGACTACGGTTGAGCAGTTCTTC. The encoded protein is CASSQDRGTTVEQFF.

This CDR3 reads CAIEGAAHPTDTQYF. The CDR3 DNA follows: TGTGCCATCGAAGGTGCCGCGCACCCCACAGATACGCAGTATTTT. This chain links TRBV6-4 with TRBJ2-3; D call uncertain. V was pared by 10 bases and J by 2 bases, with 19 bases between. The V gene's germline CDR1 is MRHNA and CDR2 SNTAGT. The CDR3 consists of 15 residues.

This chain uses TRBV6-1 with TRBJ2-5; 7 bases are a match to TRBD1. Judging by the DNA end, TRBJ2-7 fits better; the J call may be wrong. Germline CDR1 is MNHNS and CDR2 is SASEGT. This CDR3 has 17 residues. This CDR3 is CASILHLGSTGYYEQYF. The CDR3 DNA is TGTGCCAGCATCCTCCACTTGGGGTCGACAGGGTACTACGAGCAGTACTTC.